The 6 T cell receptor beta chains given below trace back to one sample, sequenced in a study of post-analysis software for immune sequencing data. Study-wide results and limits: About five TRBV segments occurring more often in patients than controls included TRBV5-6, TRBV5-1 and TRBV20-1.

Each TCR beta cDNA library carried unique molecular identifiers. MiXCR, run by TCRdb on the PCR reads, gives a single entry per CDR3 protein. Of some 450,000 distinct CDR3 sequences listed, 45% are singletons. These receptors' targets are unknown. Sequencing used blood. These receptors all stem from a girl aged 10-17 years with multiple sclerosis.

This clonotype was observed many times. DNA for the CDR3: TGCGCCAGCTCACGACAGGGAGGCTACGAGCAGTACTTC. It specifies CASSRQGGYEQYF. The chain combines TRBV4-1 with TRBJ2-7, with D possibly matching TRBD1 (7 bases). The CDR3 runs 13 residues. Trimming removed 8 bases at V and 3 bases at J, with 14 bases between. In germline, CDR1 is MGHRA, CDR2 YSYEKL.

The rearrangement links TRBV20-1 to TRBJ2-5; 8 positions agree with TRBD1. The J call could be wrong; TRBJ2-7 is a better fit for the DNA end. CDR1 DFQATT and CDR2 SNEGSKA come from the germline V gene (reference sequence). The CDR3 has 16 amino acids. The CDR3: CSARVPMGQDNYEQYF. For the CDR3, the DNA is TGCAGTGCTAGGGTACCGATGGGACAGGACAACTACGAGCAGTACTTC.

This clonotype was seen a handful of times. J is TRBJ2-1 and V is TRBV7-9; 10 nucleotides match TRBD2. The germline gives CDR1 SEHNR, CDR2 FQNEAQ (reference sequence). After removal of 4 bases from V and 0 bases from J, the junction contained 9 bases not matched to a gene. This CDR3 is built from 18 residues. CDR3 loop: CASSSLLAGVRSYNEQFF. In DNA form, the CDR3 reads TGTGCCAGCAGCTCCTTGCTAGCGGGAGTGCGCTCCTACAATGAGCAGTTCTTC.

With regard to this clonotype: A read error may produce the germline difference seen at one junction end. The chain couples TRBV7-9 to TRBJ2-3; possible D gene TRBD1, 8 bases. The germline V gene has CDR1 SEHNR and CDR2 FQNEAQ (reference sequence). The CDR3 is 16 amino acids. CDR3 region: CAGSLLQGEGTDTQYF. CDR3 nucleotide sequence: TGTGCCGGCAGCTTATTACAGGGGGAGGGGACAGATACGCAGTATTTT.

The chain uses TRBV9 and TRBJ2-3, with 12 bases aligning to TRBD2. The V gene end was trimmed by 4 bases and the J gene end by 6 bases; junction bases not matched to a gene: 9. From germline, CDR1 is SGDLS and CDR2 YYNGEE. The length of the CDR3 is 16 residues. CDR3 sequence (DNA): TGTGCCAGCAGCTACGGACTAGCGGGACTTCTGGATACGCAGTATTTT. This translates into CASSYGLAGLLDTQYF.

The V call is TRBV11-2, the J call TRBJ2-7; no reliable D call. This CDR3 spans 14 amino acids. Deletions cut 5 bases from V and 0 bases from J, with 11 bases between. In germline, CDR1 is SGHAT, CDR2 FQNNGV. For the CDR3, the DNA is TGTGCCAGCAGCCCCCAACGGTACTCCTACGAGCAGTACTTC. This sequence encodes CASSPQRYSYEQYF.